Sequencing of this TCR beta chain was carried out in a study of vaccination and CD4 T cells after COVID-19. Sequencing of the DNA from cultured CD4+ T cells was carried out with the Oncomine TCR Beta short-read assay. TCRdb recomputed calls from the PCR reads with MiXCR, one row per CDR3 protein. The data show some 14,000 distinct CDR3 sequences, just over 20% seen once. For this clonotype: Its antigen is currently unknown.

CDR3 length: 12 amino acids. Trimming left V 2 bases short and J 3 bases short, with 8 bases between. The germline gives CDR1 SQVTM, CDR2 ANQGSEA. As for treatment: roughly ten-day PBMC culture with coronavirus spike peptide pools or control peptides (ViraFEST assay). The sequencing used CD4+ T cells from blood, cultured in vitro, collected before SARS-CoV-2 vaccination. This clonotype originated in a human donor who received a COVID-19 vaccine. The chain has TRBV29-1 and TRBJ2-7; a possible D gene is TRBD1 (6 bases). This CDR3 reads CSVEKDSYEQYF. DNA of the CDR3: TGCAGCGTTGAAAAGGACAGCTACGAGCAGTACTTC.